This TCR beta chain was obtained from a study of shared clonotypes between healthy human individuals. Study-wide context: With ages of 18 to 49, the donors were two women and a few men.

Germline lookup yields CDR1 SGHVS and CDR2 FQNEAQ. This CDR3 has 15 residues. Between the trimmed V and J ends, which lost 5 bases and 0 bases, there was a span of 11 bases. Deep was the level used in running the assay. The protocol was immunoSEQ multiplex PCR, while the TCRdb copy is restricted to in-frame clones and leaves out a portion. The table has under 2,500,000 clones, 90% to 97% seen once; the top ten hold less than 0.15%. The rearrangement joins TRBV7-8 to TRBJ2-4; D ambiguous. The receptor was derived from a man younger than 35 in good health. Source material: naive CD4+ T cells sorted from blood. The subset is: CD45RA+ positively selected. The CDR3 DNA sequence: TGTGCCAGCAGCCCAGATATTATAGCCAAAAACATTCAGTACTTC. Translated: CASSPDIIAKNIQYF.